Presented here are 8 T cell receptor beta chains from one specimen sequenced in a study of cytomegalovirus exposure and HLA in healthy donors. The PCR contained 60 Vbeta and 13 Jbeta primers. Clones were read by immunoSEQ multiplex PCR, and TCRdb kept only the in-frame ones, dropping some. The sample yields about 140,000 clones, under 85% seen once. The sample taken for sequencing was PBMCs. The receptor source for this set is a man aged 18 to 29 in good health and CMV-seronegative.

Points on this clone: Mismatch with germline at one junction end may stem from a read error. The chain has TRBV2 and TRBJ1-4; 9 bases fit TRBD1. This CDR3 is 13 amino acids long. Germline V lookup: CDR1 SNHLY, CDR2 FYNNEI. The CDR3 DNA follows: TGTGCCGGCAGACAGGGGGGTAATGAAAAACTGTTTTTT. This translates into CAGRQGGNEKLFF.

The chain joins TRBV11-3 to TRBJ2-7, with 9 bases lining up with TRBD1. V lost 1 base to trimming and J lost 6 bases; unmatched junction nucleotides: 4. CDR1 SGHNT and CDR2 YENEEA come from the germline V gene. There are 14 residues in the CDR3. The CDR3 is CASSLAGQGGEQYF. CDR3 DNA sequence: TGTGCCAGCAGCTTAGCGGGACAGGGTGGCGAGCAGTACTTC.

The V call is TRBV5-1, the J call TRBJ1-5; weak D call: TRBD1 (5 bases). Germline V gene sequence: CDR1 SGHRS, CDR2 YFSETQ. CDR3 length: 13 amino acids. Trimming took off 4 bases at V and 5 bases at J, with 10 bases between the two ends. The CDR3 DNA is TGCGCCAGCAGCCCCGACAGTCATCAGCCCCAGCATTTT. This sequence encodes CASSPDSHQPQHF.

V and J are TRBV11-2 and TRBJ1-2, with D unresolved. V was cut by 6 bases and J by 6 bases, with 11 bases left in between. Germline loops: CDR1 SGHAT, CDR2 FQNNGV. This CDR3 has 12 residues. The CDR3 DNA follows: TGTGCCAGCAGTTCGGAGTCGCATGGCTACACCTTC. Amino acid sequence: CASSSESHGYTF.

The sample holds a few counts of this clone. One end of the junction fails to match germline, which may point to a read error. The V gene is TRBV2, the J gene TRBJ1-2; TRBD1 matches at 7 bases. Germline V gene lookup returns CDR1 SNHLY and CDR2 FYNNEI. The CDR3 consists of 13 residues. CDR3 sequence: CASSEAQTGDVLF. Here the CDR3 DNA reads TGTGCCAGCAGTGAAGCGCAAACAGGGGACGTTCTCTTC.

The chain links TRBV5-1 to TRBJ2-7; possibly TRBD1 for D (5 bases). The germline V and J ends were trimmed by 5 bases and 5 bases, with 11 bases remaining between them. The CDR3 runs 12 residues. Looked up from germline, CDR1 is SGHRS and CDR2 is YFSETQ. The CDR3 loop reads CASRGLKNEQYF. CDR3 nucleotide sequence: TGCGCCAGCAGGGGGCTGAAAAACGAGCAGTACTTC.

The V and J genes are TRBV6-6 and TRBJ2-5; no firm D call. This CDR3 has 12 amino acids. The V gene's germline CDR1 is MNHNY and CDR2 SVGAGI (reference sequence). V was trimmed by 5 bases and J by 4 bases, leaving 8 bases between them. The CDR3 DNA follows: TGTGCCAGCAGTCCTACCGGAGAGACCCAGTACTTC. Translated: CASSPTGETQYF.

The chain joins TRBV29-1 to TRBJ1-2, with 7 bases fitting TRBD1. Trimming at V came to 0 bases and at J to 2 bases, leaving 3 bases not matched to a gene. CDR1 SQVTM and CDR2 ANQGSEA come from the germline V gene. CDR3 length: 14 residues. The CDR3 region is CSVEDMTGNYGYTF. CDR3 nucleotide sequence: TGCAGCGTTGAAGACATGACAGGGAACTATGGCTACACCTTC.